This TCR beta chain was obtained from a study of technical replicates of blood from a handful of donors. Using immunoSEQ multiplex PCR, the repertoire was profiled, and TCRdb retains in-frame clones only, with some absent. Of around 72,000 clones listed, 95% to 98% were seen once; the top ten hold 0.2% to 0.25%. Germline V gene sequence: CDR1 MGHRA, CDR2 YSYEKL. The CDR3 is 13 residues long. Deletions cut 3 bases from V and 7 bases from J, with 10 bases between. The genes are TRBV4-1 and TRBJ2-1; D is undetermined. The source of this sequence is a human donor in good health. The sequenced sample consisted of T cells isolated from PBMCs. CDR3 in DNA: TGCGCCAGCAGCCAGCAACTAACAAATGAGCAGTTCTTC. Encoded protein: CASSQQLTNEQFF.